Each of the 26 T cell receptor beta chains below was sequenced from the same sample in a study of identical twins. A single record per CDR3 protein comes from TCRdb applying MiXCR to the 5' RACE reads. Among some 900,000 distinct CDR3 sequences, 9% to 15% were seen once, and the ten largest hold about 1.5%. Another study also made use of these data, one on yellow fever vaccine responses in identical twins.

The material sequenced was PBMCs. Receptor source: a woman younger than 35 in good health.

This clonotype was found a few times. The chain links TRBV29-1 to TRBJ1-2; no reliable D call. CDR3 size: 13 residues. Trimming took 7 bases from V and 0 from J, leaving 12 bases between them. Germline V gene sequence: CDR1 SQVTM, CDR2 ANQGSEA. CDR3 protein: CSAHTRTNYGYTF. CDR3 nucleotide sequence: TGCAGCGCACATACAAGGACTAACTATGGCTACACCTTC. The variable domain in full, completed from reference TRBV29-1 and TRBJ1-2, reads SAVISQKPSRDICQRGTSLTIQCQVDSQVTMMFWYRQQPGQSLTLIATANQGSEATYESGFVIDKFPISRPNLTFSTLTVSNMSPEDSSIYLCSAHTRTNYGYTFGSGTRLTVV.

The chain links TRBV6-1 to TRBJ2-1; TRBD2 is a possible D gene (5 bases). V was shortened by 7 bases and J by 0 bases, with 13 bases between the two germline ends. This CDR3 has 15 amino acids. Germline-derived CDR1 and CDR2 are MNHNS and SASEGT. Here the CDR3 DNA reads TGTGCCAGCACCGCGGAGGCGAGCTCCTACAATGAGCAGTTCTTC. Translated: CASTAEASSYNEQFF.

This clonotype showed up many times. The V gene is TRBV12-3 or TRBV12-4, the J gene TRBJ1-2, with a tentative D call TRBD1 (6 bases). V lost 2 bases and J 7 bases, leaving 20 bases between the germline ends. The CDR3 has 16 residues. CDR3 sequence reads: CASSLTLSGGLAGYTF. The CDR3 coding sequence is TGTGCCAGCAGTTTAACTCTTTCCGGGGGCTTGGCTGGCTACACCTTC.

This clonotype has only one observation. V and J are TRBV20-1 and TRBJ2-1; 8 bases are a match to TRBD1. The CDR3 totals 14 residues. Germline assignment: CDR1 DFQATT and CDR2 SNEGSKA (reference sequence). Germline trimming cut 5 bases from V and 1 base from J; bases unmatched to any gene: 4. CDR3 amino acids: CSALRTGSYNEQFF. The CDR3 bases are TGCAGTGCTCTCCGGACAGGGTCCTACAATGAGCAGTTCTTC.

A few counts support this clonotype. A junction boundary mismatches the germline segment, possibly from a read error. V is TRBV24-1 and J is TRBJ2-3, with D tentatively TRBD1 or TRBD2 (6 bases each). Germline values: CDR1 KGHDR, CDR2 SFDVKD. The CDR3 is 17 residues long. Here the CDR3 DNA reads TGCGCCACCAGTGATTCCCCTGACGGGGGCCTCCTAGATACGCAGTATTTT. Translated: CATSDSPDGGLLDTQYF.

This clonotype was detected a few times. The chain couples TRBV6-6 to TRBJ1-6; tentative D call: TRBD1 (5 bases). Trimming pared 0 bases from V and 14 bases from J, leaving 17 bases between. Looked up from germline, CDR1 is MNHNY and CDR2 is SVGAGI (reference sequence). CDR3 length: 15 residues. The CDR3 nucleotides read TGTGCCAGCAGTTACTCAACAGGAGACCGGGGAACCCTCCACTTT. It specifies CASSYSTGDRGTLHF.

The chain combines TRBV6-1 with TRBJ2-5; a weak D match, TRBD1 (5 bases). The CDR3 is 13 amino acids. CDR1 is MNHNS and CDR2 is SASEGT in the germline V gene. Trimming shortened V by 2 bases and J by 3 bases, and 7 bases separated the two germline ends. Here the CDR3 reads CASSEIGEETQYF. The CDR3 DNA reads TGTGCCAGCAGTGAAATAGGGGAAGAGACCCAGTACTTC.

A few counts support this clonotype. The V gene is TRBV10-2, the J gene TRBJ2-1, with D perhaps matching TRBD2 (5 bases). CDR1 and CDR2 from the germline V gene are WSHSY and SAAADI. CDR3 length: 12 residues. V was pared by 2 bases and J by 12 bases, with 11 bases between. CDR3 in amino acids: CASSERGIGQFF. The CDR3 DNA reads as TGCGCCAGCAGTGAGAGAGGGATTGGGCAGTTCTTC.

This chain connects TRBV5-1 to TRBJ2-3; D is unclear. Germline lookup yields CDR1 SGHRS and CDR2 YFSETQ. V was clipped by 7 bases and J by 3 bases, with 15 bases between them. The CDR3 spans 14 residues. The CDR3 nucleotides read TGCGCCAGCGGAACGATGACCGATACAGATACGCAGTATTTT. As protein: CASGTMTDTDTQYF.

The V and J genes are TRBV29-1 and TRBJ1-2, with a possible D match to TRBD1 (6 bases). Trimming shortened V by 7 bases and J by 7 bases, and 13 bases separated the two germline ends. CDR3 length: 11 residues. Germline V gives CDR1 SQVTM, CDR2 ANQGSEA. CDR3 bases: TGCAGCGGAGGTACAGGGTTTGGCTACACCTTC. This sequence encodes CSGGTGFGYTF.

This clonotype was seen a handful of times. The chain recombines TRBV20-1 with TRBJ2-3; tentative D call: TRBD2 (6 bases). This CDR3 region has 16 residues. Germline V CDR1 and CDR2: DFQATT, SNEGSKA (reference sequence). Trimming took off 8 bases at V and 2 bases at J, with 23 bases between the two ends. CDR3: CSTLSQLAPITDTQYF. The CDR3 coding sequence is TGCAGTACCCTTTCCCAACTAGCTCCGATCACAGATACGCAGTATTTT.

The rearrangement links TRBV5-1 to TRBJ2-5; D tentatively reads TRBD1 or TRBD2 (5 bases each). The CDR3 totals 14 residues. Looked up from germline, CDR1 is SGHRS and CDR2 is YFSETQ. The V end lost 4 bases, the J end lost 5 bases, and 15 bases lay between the germline ends. The DNA of the CDR3 is TGCGCCAGCAGCCACGCCGTAGGGACGGAGACCCAGTACTTC. Translating it yields CASSHAVGTETQYF.

The chain couples TRBV11-2 to TRBJ2-3; 12 bases are shared with TRBD2. Germline-derived CDR1 and CDR2 are SGHAT and FQNNGV. V shed 1 base and J 1 base; nucleotides not matched to a gene: 15. The CDR3 is 21 amino acids. This CDR3 is CASSLGPLLAGGTMGTDTQYF. The DNA of the CDR3 is TGTGCCAGCAGCTTAGGCCCCCTGCTAGCGGGAGGGACGATGGGCACAGATACGCAGTATTTT.

The CDR3, as DNA: TGTGCCAGCAGCTTAGGGAGGGTTGGATACAATGAGCAGTTCTTC. Translating it yields CASSLGRVGYNEQFF. The chain has TRBV11-2 and TRBJ2-1; a weak D match, TRBD2 (6 bases). The CDR3 runs 15 residues. The ends were cut back, 1 base at V and 4 bases at J, with 11 bases in the middle. CDR1 is SGHAT, CDR2 FQNNGV, per germline.

The chain joins TRBV5-1 to TRBJ2-3; D may be TRBD2 (6 bases). V lost 0 bases and J 6 bases, leaving 17 bases between the germline ends. In germline, CDR1 is SGHRS, CDR2 YFSETQ. The CDR3 consists of 16 residues. CDR3 sequence (DNA): TGCGCCAGCAGCTTGGCCGGGAGTAGTGGGGTGGATACGCAGTATTTT. This encodes CASSLAGSSGVDTQYF.

This clonotype was counted a few times. The genes are TRBV10-3 and TRBJ2-1; D is perhaps TRBD2 (6 bases). Trimming took off 3 bases at V and 16 bases at J, with 16 bases between the two ends. Germline lookup yields CDR1 ENHRY and CDR2 SYGVKD. The CDR3 loop spans 12 amino acids. CDR3 loop: CAISESGRWDFF. The CDR3 bases are TGTGCCATCAGTGAATCGGGGAGGTGGGACTTCTTC.

This clonotype was seen a few times. DNA of the CDR3: TGTGCCACCAGTGATGTAACAGCCTCTGGACACAATGAGCAGTTCTTC. Translation gives CATSDVTASGHNEQFF. This chain uses TRBV24-1 with TRBJ2-1; D is ambiguous. The ends were cut back, 3 bases at V and 5 bases at J, with 16 bases in the middle. Per the germline V gene, CDR1 is KGHDR and CDR2 is SFDVKD. The CDR3 runs 16 residues.

This clonotype appeared many times. The chain uses TRBV24-1 and TRBJ2-7; 8 bases agree with TRBD2. Trimming took 11 bases from V and 8 from J; bases not matched to a gene: 7. CDR3 length equals 11 residues. Germline lookup yields CDR1 KGHDR and CDR2 SFDVKD. CDR3 sequence: CAIGIAGKQYF. The CDR3, as DNA: TGTGCCATCGGAATAGCGGGAAAGCAGTACTTC.

This clonotype was seen at least ten times. The chain combines TRBV3-1 with TRBJ1-5; D remains ambiguous. Germline loops: CDR1 LGHDT, CDR2 YNNKEL (reference sequence). Trimming left V 0 bases short and J 3 bases short, with 15 bases between. The CDR3 runs to 17 residues. The CDR3 region has the DNA TGTGCCAGCAGCCAAGATTTGGTCCCGAGGTCCAATCAGCCCCAGCATTTT. Its translation: CASSQDLVPRSNQPQHF.

This chain links TRBV5-5 with TRBJ2-1, with 9 bases identical to TRBD2. This CDR3 region has 15 residues. V dropped 5 bases and J dropped 8; count of bases not matched to a gene: 11. The germline CDR1 and CDR2 sequences are SGHKS and YYEKEE (reference sequence). The CDR3 DNA follows: TGTGCCAGCAGTCTCGGACTAGCGCCCTGGTATGAGCAGTTCTTC. The encoded protein is CASSLGLAPWYEQFF.

This clonotype was observed at least ten times. The rearrangement links TRBV5-1 to TRBJ1-1, with D maybe TRBD1 (5 bases). This CDR3 is built from 14 residues. V was shortened by 0 bases and J by 4 bases, with 10 bases between the two germline ends. The germline V gene has CDR1 SGHRS and CDR2 YFSETQ. The CDR3 loop reads CASSLAEGTTEAFF. The DNA of the CDR3 is TGCGCCAGCAGCTTGGCCGAGGGGACCACTGAAGCTTTCTTT.

This clonotype was seen ten or more times. CDR3 region: CASSFSGEADTQYF. DNA for the CDR3: TGTGCCAGCAGCTTTAGCGGGGAGGCAGATACGCAGTATTTT. J is TRBJ2-3 and V is TRBV7-9; TRBD2 matches 8 bases. The CDR3 sequence is 14 residues long. CDR1 is SEHNR and CDR2 is FQNEAQ in the germline V gene (reference sequence). V shed 3 bases, J shed 4 bases, and the junction held 3 bases outside the gene matches.

This clonotype was seen many times. The chain has TRBV12-3 or TRBV12-4 and TRBJ2-1; 12 nucleotides agree with TRBD2. With 6 bases clipped from V and 9 bases from J, the junction kept 6 bases outside the gene matches. This CDR3 spans 14 amino acids. The chain's CDR3 is CASRPSGRAGEQFF. The DNA for the CDR3 is TGTGCCAGCAGGCCTAGCGGGAGGGCCGGTGAGCAGTTCTTC.

There are a few counts of this clonotype. In nucleotides, the CDR3 is TGCAGCGTGGAAAGCCTAGCGGGGACGCAGTATTTT. Its protein product is CSVESLAGTQYF. V gene TRBV29-1 combines with J gene TRBJ2-3; 9 positions agree with TRBD2. This CDR3 has 12 amino acids. V lost 6 bases to trimming and J lost 9 bases; unmatched junction nucleotides: 7. The germline CDR1 and CDR2 sequences are SQVTM and ANQGSEA.

The CDR3 DNA reads as TGTGCCAGCAGTTTTTACAGGGGCACTGAAGCTTTCTTT. This codes for CASSFYRGTEAFF. The chain links TRBV12-3 or TRBV12-4 to TRBJ1-1, with 7 nucleotides matching TRBD1. This CDR3 comprises 13 residues. Germline trimming cut 3 bases from V and 4 bases from J; bases unmatched to any gene: 2.

The chain is built from TRBV6-1 and TRBJ2-6, with D perhaps TRBD1 (6 bases). The CDR3 loop spans 18 amino acids. Trimming removed 6 bases from V and 3 bases from J, with 21 bases in between. The germline CDR1 and CDR2 sequences are MNHNS and SASEGT. As DNA, the CDR3 is TGTGCCAGCAGCGCAGTCGCAGCAGGGGTAGGTGGGGCCAACGTCCTGACTTTC. It translates to CASSAVAAGVGGANVLTF.